These 4 T cell receptor beta chains were sequenced from one sample in a study of molecular identifiers for immune sequencing clone quantification. TCRdb analysed the PCR reads with MiXCR anew, one entry per CDR3 protein. The sample lists over 550,000 distinct CDR3 sequences; around 25% were seen once. Sequenced: naive CD8+ T cells from blood, with Jurkat cell RNA spiked in. The subset is: FACS-sorted CD8+CD4-CCR7+CD45RA+ naive T cells. The source of these receptors is a human donor in good health. Some libraries in this study had Jurkat cell RNA spiked in.

This clonotype was counted many times. The rearrangement joins TRBV9 to TRBJ1-1; D uncertain. Per germline, CDR1 SGDLS and CDR2 YYNGEE. V was pared by 0 bases and J by 0 bases, with 3 bases between. CDR3 length: 13 residues. CDR3 amino acids: CASSVGMNTEAFF. CDR3 DNA sequence: TGTGCCAGCAGCGTAGGGATGAACACTGAAGCTTTCTTT.

This clonotype was seen a handful of times. The chain couples TRBV24-1 to TRBJ1-1; TRBD1 aligns across 9 bases. V trimming: 3 bases; J trimming: 8 bases; junction bases outside the gene matches: 15. Germline CDR1 and CDR2: KGHDR and SFDVKD. CDR3 size: 17 residues. The CDR3 is CATSDHPKQGAIGEAFF. The DNA for the CDR3 is TGTGCCACCAGTGATCATCCCAAACAGGGGGCTATAGGGGAAGCTTTCTTT.

This clonotype was picked up many times. The chain has TRBV15 and TRBJ2-7; D is unclear. V was trimmed by 3 bases and J by 0 bases, leaving 3 bases between them. Looked up from germline, CDR1 is LNHNV and CDR2 is YYDKDF (reference sequence). The CDR3 length is 12 residues. CDR3 nucleotides: TGTGCCACCAGCAGGAGCTCCTACGAGCAGTACTTC. Protein: CATSRSSYEQYF.

This clonotype was seen a few times. The CDR3 spells CASSPGTGFFNEQFF. The CDR3 DNA reads as TGTGCCAGCAGCCCTGGGACAGGGTTCTTCAATGAGCAGTTCTTC. The chain uses TRBV6-6 and TRBJ2-1; the match to TRBD1 covers 9 bases. Germline assignment: CDR1 MNHNY and CDR2 SVGAGI (reference sequence). Losses at the gene ends were 6 bases for V and 6 bases for J; bases not matched to a gene: 9. CDR3 size: 15 residues.